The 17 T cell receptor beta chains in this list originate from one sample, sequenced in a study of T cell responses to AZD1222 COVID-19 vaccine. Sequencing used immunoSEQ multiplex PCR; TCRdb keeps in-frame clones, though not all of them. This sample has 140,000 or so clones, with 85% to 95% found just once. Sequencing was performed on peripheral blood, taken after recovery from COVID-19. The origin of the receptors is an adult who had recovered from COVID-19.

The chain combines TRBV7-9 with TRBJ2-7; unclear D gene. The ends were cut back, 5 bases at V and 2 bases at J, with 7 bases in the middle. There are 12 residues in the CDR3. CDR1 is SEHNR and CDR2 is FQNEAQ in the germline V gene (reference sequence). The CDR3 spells CASSDTPYEQYF. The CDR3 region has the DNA TGTGCCAGCAGCGACACCCCCTACGAGCAGTACTTC.

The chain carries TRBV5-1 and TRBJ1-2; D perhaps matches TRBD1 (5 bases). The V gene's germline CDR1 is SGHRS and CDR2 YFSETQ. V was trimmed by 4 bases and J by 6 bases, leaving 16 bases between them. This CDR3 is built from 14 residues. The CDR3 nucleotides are TGCGCCAGCAGCCCTCCCAGGGAGGGCCATGGCTACACCTTC. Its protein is CASSPPREGHGYTF.

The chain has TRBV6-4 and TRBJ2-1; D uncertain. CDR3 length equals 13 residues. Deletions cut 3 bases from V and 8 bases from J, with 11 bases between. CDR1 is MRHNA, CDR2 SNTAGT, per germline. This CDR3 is CASSDPPSYEQFF. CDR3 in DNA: TGTGCCAGCAGTGATCCCCCCTCCTATGAGCAGTTCTTC.

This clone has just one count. CDR3 protein: CASSAPILRLRGEAFF. The CDR3 DNA reads as TGTGCCAGCAGTGCCCCGATCCTGAGGCTACGGGGGGAAGCTTTCTTT. The chain combines TRBV28 with TRBJ1-1; maybe TRBD1 (5 bases). V was trimmed by 5 bases and J by 8 bases, leaving 24 bases between them. Germline-derived CDR1 and CDR2 are MDHEN and SYDVKM. The CDR3 covers 16 residues.

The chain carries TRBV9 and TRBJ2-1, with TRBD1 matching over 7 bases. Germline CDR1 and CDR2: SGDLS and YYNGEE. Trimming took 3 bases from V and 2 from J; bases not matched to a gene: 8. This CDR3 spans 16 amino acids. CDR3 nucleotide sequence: TGTGCCAGCAGCGCACGACAGGGTTCAGCCTACAATGAGCAGTTCTTC. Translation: CASSARQGSAYNEQFF. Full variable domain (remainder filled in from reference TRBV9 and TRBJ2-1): DSGVTQTPKHLITATGQRVTLRCSPRSGDLSVYWYQQSLDQGLQFLIQYYNGEERAKGNILERFSAQQFPDLHSELNLSSLELGDSALYFCASSARQGSAYNEQFFGPGTRLTVL.

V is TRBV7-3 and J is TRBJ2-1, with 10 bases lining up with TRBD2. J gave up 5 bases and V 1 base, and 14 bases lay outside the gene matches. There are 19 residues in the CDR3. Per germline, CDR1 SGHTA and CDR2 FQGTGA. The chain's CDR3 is CASSLKGLAGAWMDNEQFF. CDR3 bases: TGTGCCAGCAGCTTAAAGGGGCTAGCGGGAGCCTGGATGGACAATGAGCAGTTCTTC.

CDR3 coding DNA: TGTGCCACCAGTGATAGGAACAGGGGGAGCGAGTTCTTC. This sequence encodes CATSDRNRGSEFF. This sequence joins TRBV24-1 and TRBJ2-1; 8 bases fit TRBD1. CDR1 and CDR2 (germline): KGHDR, SFDVKD. The junction had 8 bases not matched to a gene; V was cut back by 3 bases and J by 14 bases. The CDR3 contains 13 residues.

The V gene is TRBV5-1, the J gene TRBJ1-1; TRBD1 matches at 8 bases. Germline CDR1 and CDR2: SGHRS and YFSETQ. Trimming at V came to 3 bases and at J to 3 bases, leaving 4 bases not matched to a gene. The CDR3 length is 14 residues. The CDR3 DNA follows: TGCGCCAGCAGCTCGGACAGGGTGGACACTGAAGCTTTCTTT. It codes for CASSSDRVDTEAFF.

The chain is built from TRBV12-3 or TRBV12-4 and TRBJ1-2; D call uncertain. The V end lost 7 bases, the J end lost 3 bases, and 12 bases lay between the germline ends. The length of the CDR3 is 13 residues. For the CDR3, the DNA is TGTGCCAGCACTCCCGACATGTACTATGGCTACACCTTC. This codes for CASTPDMYYGYTF.

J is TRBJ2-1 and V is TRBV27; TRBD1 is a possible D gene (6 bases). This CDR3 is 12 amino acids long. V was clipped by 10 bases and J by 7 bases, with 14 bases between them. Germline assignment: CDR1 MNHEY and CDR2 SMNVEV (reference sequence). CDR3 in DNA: TGTGCCATCGGACAGTTGGGGAATGAGCAGTTCTTC. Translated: CAIGQLGNEQFF.

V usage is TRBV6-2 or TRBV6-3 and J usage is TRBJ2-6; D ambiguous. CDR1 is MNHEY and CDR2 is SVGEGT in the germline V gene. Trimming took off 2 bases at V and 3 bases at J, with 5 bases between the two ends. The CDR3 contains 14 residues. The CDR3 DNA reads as TGTGCCAGCAGTTACAGTTTTGGGGCCAACGTCCTGACTTTC. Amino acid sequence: CASSYSFGANVLTF.

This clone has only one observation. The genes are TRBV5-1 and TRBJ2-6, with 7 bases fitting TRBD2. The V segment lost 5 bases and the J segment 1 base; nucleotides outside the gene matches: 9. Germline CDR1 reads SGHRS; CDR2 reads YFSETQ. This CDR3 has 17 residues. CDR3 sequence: CASRGLAASSGANVLTF. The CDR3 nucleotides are TGCGCCAGCAGGGGCCTAGCGGCATCGTCTGGGGCCAACGTCCTGACTTTC.

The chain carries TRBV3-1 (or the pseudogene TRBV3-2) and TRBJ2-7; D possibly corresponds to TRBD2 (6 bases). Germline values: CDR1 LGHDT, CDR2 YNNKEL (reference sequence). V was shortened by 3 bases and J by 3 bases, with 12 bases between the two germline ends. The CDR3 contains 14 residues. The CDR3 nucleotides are TGTGCCAGCAGCCAGTCGGGACTCCTCTACGAGCAGTACTTC. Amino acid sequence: CASSQSGLLYEQYF.

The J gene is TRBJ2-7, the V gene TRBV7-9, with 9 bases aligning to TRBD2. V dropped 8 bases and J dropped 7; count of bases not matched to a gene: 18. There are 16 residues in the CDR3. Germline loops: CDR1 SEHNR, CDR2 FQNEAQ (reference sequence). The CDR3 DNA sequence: TGTGCCAGCGAGTATATCGGACTAGCGACCCGAGGGGAGCAGTACTTC. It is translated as CASEYIGLATRGEQYF.

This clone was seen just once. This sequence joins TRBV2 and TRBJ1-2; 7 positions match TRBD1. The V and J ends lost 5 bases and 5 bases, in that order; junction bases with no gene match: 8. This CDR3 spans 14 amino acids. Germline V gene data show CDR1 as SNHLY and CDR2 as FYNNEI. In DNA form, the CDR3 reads TGTGCCAGCAGTTCTAGGGACAGCCAGTATGGCTACACCTTC. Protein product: CASSSRDSQYGYTF.

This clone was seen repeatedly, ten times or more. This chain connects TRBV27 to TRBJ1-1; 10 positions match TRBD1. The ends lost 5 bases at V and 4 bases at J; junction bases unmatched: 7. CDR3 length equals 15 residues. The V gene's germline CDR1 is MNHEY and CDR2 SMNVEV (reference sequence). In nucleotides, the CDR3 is TGTGCCAGCAGTCCCGCCGGGACAGGGGTCACTGAAGCTTTCTTT. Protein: CASSPAGTGVTEAFF.

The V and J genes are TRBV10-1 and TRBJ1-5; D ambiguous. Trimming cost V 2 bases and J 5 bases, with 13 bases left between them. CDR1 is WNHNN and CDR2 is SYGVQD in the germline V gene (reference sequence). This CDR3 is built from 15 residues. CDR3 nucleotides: TGCGCCAGCAGTGAGGAACTTTCGGTCGATCAGCCCCAGCATTTT. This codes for CASSEELSVDQPQHF.